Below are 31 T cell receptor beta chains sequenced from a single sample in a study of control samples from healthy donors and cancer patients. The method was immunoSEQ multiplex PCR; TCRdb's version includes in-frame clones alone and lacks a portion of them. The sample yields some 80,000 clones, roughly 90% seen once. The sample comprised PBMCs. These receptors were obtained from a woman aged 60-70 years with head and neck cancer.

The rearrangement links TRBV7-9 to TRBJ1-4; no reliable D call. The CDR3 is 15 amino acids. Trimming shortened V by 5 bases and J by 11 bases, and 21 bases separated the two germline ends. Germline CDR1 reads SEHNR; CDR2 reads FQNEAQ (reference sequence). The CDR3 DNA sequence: TGTGCCAGCAGCCCCGTGGACCCTTTGTACGCGAAACTGTTTTTT. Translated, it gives CASSPVDPLYAKLFF.

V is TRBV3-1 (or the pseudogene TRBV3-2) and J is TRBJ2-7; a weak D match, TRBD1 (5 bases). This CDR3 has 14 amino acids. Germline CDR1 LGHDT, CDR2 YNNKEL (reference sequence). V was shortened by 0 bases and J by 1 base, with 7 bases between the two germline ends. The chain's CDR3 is CASSQDTGSYEQYF. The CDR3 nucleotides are TGTGCCAGCAGCCAAGATACAGGTTCCTACGAGCAGTACTTC.

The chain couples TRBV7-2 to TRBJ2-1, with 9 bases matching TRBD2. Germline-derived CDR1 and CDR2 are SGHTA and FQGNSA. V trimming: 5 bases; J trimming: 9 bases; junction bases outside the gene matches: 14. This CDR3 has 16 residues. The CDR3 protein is CASSARELAGGAEQFF. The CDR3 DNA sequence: TGTGCCAGCAGCGCGAGGGAGTTGGCGGGAGGGGCTGAGCAGTTCTTC.

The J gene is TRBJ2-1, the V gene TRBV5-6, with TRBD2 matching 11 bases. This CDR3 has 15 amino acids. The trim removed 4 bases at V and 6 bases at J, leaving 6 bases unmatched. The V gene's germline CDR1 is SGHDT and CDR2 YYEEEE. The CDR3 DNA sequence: TGTGCCAGCAGCCTACTAGCGGGAGATGGCAATGAGCAGTTCTTC. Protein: CASSLLAGDGNEQFF.

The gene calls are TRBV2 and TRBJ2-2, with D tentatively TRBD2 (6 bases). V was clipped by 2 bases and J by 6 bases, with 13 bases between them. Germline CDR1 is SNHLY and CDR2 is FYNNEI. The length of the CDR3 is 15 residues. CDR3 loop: CASSELGGQAGELFF. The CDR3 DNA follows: TGTGCCAGCAGTGAATTAGGAGGGCAGGCCGGGGAGCTGTTTTTT.

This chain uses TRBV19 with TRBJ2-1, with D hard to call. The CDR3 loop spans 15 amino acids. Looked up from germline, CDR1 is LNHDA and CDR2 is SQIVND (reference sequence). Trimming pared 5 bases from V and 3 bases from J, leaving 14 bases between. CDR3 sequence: CASSARFVSYNEQFF. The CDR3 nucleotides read TGTGCCAGTAGTGCTCGTTTCGTGAGCTACAATGAGCAGTTCTTC.

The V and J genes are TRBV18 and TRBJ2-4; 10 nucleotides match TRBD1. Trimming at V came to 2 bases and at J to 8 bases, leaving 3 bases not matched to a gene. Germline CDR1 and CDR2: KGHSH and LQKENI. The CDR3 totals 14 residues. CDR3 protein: CASSPLGQGDIQYF. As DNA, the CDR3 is TGTGCCAGCTCACCATTAGGACAGGGGGACATTCAGTACTTC.

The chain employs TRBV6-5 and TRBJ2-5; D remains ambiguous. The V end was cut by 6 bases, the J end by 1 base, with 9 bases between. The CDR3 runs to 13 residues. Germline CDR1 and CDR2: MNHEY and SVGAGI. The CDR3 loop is CASSRTPQETQYF. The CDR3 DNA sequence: TGTGCCAGCAGCCGGACCCCCCAAGAGACCCAGTACTTC.

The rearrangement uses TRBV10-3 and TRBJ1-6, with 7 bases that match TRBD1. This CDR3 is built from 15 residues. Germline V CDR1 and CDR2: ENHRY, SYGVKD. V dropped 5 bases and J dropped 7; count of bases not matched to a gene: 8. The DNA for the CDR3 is TGTGCCATCAGTACATCAGGGGGGGGAAATTCACCCCTCCACTTT. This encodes CAISTSGGGNSPLHF.

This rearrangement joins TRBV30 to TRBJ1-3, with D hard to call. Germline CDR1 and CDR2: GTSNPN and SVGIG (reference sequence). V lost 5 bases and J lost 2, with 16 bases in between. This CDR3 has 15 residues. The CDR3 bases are TGTGCCTGGCAACGGAGGGCGGAGGCTGGAAACACCATATATTTT. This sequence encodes CAWQRRAEAGNTIYF.

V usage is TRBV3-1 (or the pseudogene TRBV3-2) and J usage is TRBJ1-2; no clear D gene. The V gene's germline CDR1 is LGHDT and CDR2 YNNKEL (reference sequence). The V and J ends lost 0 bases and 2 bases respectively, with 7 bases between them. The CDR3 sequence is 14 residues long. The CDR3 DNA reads TGTGCCAGCAGCCAAGAACTACAGAACTATGGCTACACCTTC. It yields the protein CASSQELQNYGYTF.

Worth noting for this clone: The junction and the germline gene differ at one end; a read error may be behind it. The CDR3 DNA is TGTGCCAGCAGCAAGGAACAGGACTCCCACGAGCAGTACTTC. Its protein is CASSKEQDSHEQYF. V is TRBV5-4 and J is TRBJ2-7; either TRBD1 or TRBD2 may supply D (5 bases each). CDR3 length equals 14 residues. The V gene's germline CDR1 is SGHNT and CDR2 YYREEE (reference sequence).

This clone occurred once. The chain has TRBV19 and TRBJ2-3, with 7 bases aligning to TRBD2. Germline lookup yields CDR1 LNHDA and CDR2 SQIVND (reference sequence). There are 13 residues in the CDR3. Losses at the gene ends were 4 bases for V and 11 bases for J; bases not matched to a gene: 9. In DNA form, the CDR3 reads TGTGCCAGTAGTAGTGCCGCGAGGGAGGGGCAGTATTTT. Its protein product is CASSSAAREGQYF.

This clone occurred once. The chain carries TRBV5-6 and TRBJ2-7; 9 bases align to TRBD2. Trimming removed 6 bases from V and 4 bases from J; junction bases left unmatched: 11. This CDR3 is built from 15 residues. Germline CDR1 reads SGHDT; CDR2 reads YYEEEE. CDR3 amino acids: CASTTLAGAVYEQYF. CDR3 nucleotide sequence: TGTGCCAGCACCACTTTAGCGGGAGCAGTATACGAGCAGTACTTC.

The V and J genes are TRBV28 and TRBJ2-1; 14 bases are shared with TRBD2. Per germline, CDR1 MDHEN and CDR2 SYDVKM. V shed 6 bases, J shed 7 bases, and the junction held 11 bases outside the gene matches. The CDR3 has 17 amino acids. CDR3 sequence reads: CASRPSPGTSGSNEQFF. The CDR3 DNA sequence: TGTGCCAGCAGACCGAGCCCCGGGACTAGCGGGAGTAATGAGCAGTTCTTC.

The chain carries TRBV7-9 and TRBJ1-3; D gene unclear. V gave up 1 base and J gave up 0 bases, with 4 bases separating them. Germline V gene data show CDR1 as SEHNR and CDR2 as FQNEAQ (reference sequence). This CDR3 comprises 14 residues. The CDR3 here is CASSLGGSGNTIYF. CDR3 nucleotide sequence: TGTGCCAGCAGCTTAGGTGGCTCTGGAAACACCATATATTTT.

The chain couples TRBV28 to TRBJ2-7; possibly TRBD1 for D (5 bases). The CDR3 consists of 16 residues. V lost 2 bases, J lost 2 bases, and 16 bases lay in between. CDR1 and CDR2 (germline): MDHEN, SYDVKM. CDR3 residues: CASSLNQGAGPYEQYF. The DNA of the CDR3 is TGTGCCAGCAGTTTAAATCAGGGTGCCGGCCCCTACGAGCAGTACTTC.

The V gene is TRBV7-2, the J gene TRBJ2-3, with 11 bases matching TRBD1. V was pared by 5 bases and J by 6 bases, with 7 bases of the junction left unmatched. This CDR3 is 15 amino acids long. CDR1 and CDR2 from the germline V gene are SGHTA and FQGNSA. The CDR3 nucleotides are TGTGCCAGCAGCCGCGGGACAGGGGGTAAGGATACGCAGTATTTT. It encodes CASSRGTGGKDTQYF.

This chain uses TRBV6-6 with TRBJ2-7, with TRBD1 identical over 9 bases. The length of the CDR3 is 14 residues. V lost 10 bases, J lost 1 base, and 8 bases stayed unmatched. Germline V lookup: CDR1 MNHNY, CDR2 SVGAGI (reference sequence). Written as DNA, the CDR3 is TGTGCCATCACGCCGGGACAGGGATCCTACGAGCAGTACTTC. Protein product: CAITPGQGSYEQYF.

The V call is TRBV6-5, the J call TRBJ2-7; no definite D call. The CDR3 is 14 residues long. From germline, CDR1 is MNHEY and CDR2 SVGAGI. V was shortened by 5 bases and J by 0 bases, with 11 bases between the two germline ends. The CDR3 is CASSLPVGSYEQYF. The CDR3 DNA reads TGTGCCAGCAGTCTACCCGTAGGCTCCTACGAGCAGTACTTC.

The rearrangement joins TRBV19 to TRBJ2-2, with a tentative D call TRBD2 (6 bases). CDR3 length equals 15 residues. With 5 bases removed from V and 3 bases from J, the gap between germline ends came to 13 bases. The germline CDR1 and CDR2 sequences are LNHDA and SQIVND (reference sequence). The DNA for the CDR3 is TGTGCCAGTAGTTTACAGCGGGTCTACACCGGGGAGCTGTTTTTT. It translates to CASSLQRVYTGELFF. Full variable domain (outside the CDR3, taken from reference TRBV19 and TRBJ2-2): DGGITQSPKYLFRKEGQNVTLSCEQNLNHDAMYWYRQDPGQGLRLIYYSQIVNDFQKGDIAEGYSVSREKKESFPLTVTSAQKNPTAFYLCASSLQRVYTGELFFGEGSRLTVL.

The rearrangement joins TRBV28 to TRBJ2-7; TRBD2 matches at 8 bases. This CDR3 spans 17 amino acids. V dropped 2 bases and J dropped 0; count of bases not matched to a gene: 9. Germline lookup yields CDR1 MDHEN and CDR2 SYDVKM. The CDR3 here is CASSLRQKRELSYEQYF. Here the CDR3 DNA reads TGTGCCAGCAGTTTAAGGCAGAAGCGGGAGCTCTCCTACGAGCAGTACTTC. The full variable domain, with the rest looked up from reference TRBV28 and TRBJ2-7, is DVKVTQSSRYLVKRTGEKVFLECVQDMDHENMFWYRQDPGLGLRLIYFSYDVKMKEKGDIPEGYSVSREKKERFSLILESASTNQTSMYLCASSLRQKRELSYEQYFGPGTRLTVT.

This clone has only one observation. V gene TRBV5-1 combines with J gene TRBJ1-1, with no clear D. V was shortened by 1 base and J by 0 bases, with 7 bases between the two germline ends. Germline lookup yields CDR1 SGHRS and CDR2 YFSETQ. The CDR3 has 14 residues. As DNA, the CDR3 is TGCGCCAGCAGCTTGCTCGCAATGAACACTGAAGCTTTCTTT. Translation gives CASSLLAMNTEAFF. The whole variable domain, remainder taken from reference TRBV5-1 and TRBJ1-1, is KAGVTQTPRYLIKTRGQQVTLSCSPISGHRSVSWYQQTPGQGLQFLFEYFSETQRNKGNFPGRFSGRQFSNSRSEMNVSTLELGDSALYLCASSLLAMNTEAFFGQGTRLTVV.

DNA of the CDR3: TGTGCCAGCAGCACGACGGACAGAGGAATTGAAAAACTGTTTTTT. Translation gives CASSTTDRGIEKLFF. This chain uses TRBV7-9 with TRBJ1-4, with D possibly matching TRBD1 (6 bases). CDR3 length equals 15 residues. Germline V lookup: CDR1 SEHNR, CDR2 FQNEAQ (reference sequence). Trimming removed 5 bases from V and 7 bases from J, with 17 bases in between.

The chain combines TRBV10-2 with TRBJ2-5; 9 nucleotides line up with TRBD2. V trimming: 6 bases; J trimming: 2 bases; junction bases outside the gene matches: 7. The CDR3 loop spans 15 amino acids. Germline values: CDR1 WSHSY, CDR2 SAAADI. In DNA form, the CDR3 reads TGCGCCAGCAGAGGGGCTAGCGGGGAGCAAGAGACCCAGTACTTC. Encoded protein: CASRGASGEQETQYF.

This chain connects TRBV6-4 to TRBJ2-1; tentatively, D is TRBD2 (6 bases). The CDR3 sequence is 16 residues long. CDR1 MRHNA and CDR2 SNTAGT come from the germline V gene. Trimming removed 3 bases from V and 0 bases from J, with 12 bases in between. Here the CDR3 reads CASSDETGSSYNEQFF. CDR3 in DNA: TGTGCCAGCAGTGATGAGACCGGGAGCTCCTACAATGAGCAGTTCTTC.

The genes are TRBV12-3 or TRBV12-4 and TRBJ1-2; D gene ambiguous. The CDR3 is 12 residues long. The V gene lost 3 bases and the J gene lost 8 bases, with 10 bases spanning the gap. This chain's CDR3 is CASSLFDFGYTF. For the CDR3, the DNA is TGTGCCAGCAGTTTGTTTGATTTCGGCTACACCTTC.

The CDR3 protein is CASSERDRDYGYTF. CDR3 DNA: TGTGCCAGCAGTGAGCGGGACAGGGACTATGGCTACACCTTC. The chain uses TRBV6-1 and TRBJ1-2; 9 nucleotides match TRBD1. The length of the CDR3 is 14 residues. V lost 3 bases to trimming and J lost 3 bases; unmatched junction nucleotides: 2. Germline lookup yields CDR1 MNHNS and CDR2 SASEGT.

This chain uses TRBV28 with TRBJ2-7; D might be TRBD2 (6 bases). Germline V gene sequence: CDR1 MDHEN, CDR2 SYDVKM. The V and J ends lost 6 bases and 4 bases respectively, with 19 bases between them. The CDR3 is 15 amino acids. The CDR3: CASSPSGSAYYEQYF. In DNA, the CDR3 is TGTGCCAGCAGCCCGAGCGGGTCAGCTTATTACGAGCAGTACTTC.

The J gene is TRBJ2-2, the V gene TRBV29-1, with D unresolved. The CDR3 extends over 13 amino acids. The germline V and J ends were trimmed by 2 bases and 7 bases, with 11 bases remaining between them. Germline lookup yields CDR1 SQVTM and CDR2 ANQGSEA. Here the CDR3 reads CSVETVKNGELFF. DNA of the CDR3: TGCAGCGTTGAAACGGTCAAAAACGGGGAGCTGTTTTTT.

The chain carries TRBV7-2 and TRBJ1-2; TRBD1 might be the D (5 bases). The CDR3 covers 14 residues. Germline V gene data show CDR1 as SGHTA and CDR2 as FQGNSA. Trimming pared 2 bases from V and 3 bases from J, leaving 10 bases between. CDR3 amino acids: CASSLSPGYYGYTF. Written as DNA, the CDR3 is TGTGCCAGCAGCTTAAGTCCAGGGTACTATGGCTACACCTTC.